The T cell receptor beta chain under discussion was sequenced for a study of cytomegalovirus exposure and HLA in healthy donors. This CDR3 is 15 amino acids long. V lost 3 bases, J lost 6 bases, and 18 bases lay in between. Per germline, CDR1 SGHNT and CDR2 YYREEE (reference sequence). This PCR relied on a set of 60 Vbeta primers and 13 Jbeta primers. The protocol was immunoSEQ multiplex PCR, while the TCRdb copy is restricted to in-frame clones and leaves out a portion. This sample's table reports about 49,000 clones. The receptor was derived from a man aged 18 to 29 in good health and CMV-seropositive. The chain has TRBV5-4 and TRBJ1-2; D may be TRBD1 (6 bases). The sequenced sample consisted of PBMCs. The CDR3 DNA reads as TGTGCCAGCAGCTCCCCGGGACACCTATGGGATGGCTACACCTTC. Protein: CASSSPGHLWDGYTF.